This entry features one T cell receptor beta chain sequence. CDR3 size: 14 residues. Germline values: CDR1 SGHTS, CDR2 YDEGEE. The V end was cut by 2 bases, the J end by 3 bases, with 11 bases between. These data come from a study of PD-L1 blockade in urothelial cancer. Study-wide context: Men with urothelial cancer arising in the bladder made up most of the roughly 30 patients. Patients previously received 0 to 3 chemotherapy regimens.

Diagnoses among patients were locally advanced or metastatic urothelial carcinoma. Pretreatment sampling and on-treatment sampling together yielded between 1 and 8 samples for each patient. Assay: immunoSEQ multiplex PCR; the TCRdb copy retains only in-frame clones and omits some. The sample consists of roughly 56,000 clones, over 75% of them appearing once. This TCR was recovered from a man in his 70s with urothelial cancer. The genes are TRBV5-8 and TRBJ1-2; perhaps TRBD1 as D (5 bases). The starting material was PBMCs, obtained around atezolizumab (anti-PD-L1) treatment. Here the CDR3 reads CASSFGGRDYGYTF. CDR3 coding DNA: TGTGCCAGCAGCTTCGGGGGAAGGGACTATGGCTACACCTTC. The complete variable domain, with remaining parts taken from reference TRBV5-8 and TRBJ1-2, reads EAGVTQSPTHLIKTRGQQATLRCSPISGHTSVYWYQQALGLGLQFLLWYDEGEERNRGNFPPRFSGRQFPNYSSELNVNALELEDSALYLCASSFGGRDYGYTFGSGTRLTVV.